Presented here are 11 T cell receptor beta chains from one specimen sequenced in a study of cytomegalovirus exposure and HLA in healthy donors. 13 Jbeta primers and 60 Vbeta primers were used for the PCR. Assay: immunoSEQ multiplex PCR; the TCRdb copy retains only in-frame clones and omits some. The table has about 220,000 clones, over 65% seen once; the top ten hold 0.63%. The sample taken for sequencing was PBMCs. The receptors here all came from a man younger than 35 in good health and CMV-seronegative.

The J gene is TRBJ2-2, the V gene TRBV5-6; 12 bases map to TRBD1. The CDR3 sequence is 18 residues long. The V segment lost 0 bases and the J segment 4 bases; nucleotides outside the gene matches: 7. Germline loops: CDR1 SGHDT, CDR2 YYEEEE. The CDR3 protein is CASSLAGTGGFRTGELFF. The CDR3 region has the DNA TGTGCCAGCAGCTTGGCCGGGACAGGGGGCTTTCGCACCGGGGAGCTGTTTTTT.

The chain combines TRBV28 with TRBJ2-7; unclear D gene. Looked up from germline, CDR1 is MDHEN and CDR2 is SYDVKM. The CDR3 contains 12 residues. The V end was cut by 7 bases, the J end by 4 bases, with 11 bases between. The CDR3 nucleotides read TGTGCCAGCACCTCCAGATTGTACGAGCAGTACTTC. Amino acid sequence: CASTSRLYEQYF. The variable domain in full, completed from reference TRBV28 and TRBJ2-7, reads DVKVTQSSRYLVKRTGEKVFLECVQDMDHENMFWYRQDPGLGLRLIYFSYDVKMKEKGDIPEGYSVSREKKERFSLILESASTNQTSMYLCASTSRLYEQYFGPGTRLTVT.

V gene TRBV7-9 combines with J gene TRBJ1-1, with D possibly matching TRBD1 (5 bases). The CDR3 is 14 amino acids. Trimming stripped 5 bases from V and 10 bases from J, with 20 bases between. In germline, CDR1 is SEHNR, CDR2 FQNEAQ (reference sequence). The CDR3: CASSGQGLGEGAFF. Written as DNA, the CDR3 is TGTGCCAGCAGCGGCCAGGGTCTAGGAGAAGGAGCTTTCTTT.

The chain recombines TRBV9 with TRBJ2-1; 7 bases match TRBD1. Trimming removed 4 bases from V and 3 bases from J; junction bases left unmatched: 10. This CDR3 comprises 16 residues. CDR1 SGDLS and CDR2 YYNGEE come from the germline V gene. This CDR3 reads CASSPPPGQNYNEQFF. CDR3 bases: TGTGCCAGCAGCCCCCCCCCGGGACAGAACTACAATGAGCAGTTCTTC.

V gene TRBV28 combines with J gene TRBJ2-7; 7 nucleotides line up with TRBD1. Trimming removed 5 bases from V and 3 bases from J; junction bases left unmatched: 4. Germline V gene data show CDR1 as MDHEN and CDR2 as SYDVKM. The CDR3 runs to 13 residues. The CDR3 here is CASSDRVNYEQYF. CDR3 nucleotides: TGTGCCAGCAGTGACAGGGTCAACTACGAGCAGTACTTC.

This clone has just a few counts. CDR3 sequence (DNA): TGTGCCAGCAGCAGGGGACTAGCGGGAGTCCCCTACAATGAGCAGTTCTTC. Amino acid sequence: CASSRGLAGVPYNEQFF. V gene TRBV7-8 combines with J gene TRBJ2-1, with 14 bases matching TRBD2. With V trimmed by 5 bases and J by 2 bases, 5 bases remained unmatched. CDR1 is SGHVS, CDR2 FQNEAQ, per germline. The CDR3 totals 17 residues.

CDR3 residues: CASSQGGLAVTDTQYF. CDR3 nucleotide sequence: TGTGCCAGCAGCCAAGGGGGACTAGCGGTCACAGATACGCAGTATTTT. The gene calls are TRBV27 and TRBJ2-3; TRBD2 matches at 11 bases. The CDR3 runs to 16 residues. Germline V gene lookup returns CDR1 MNHEY and CDR2 SMNVEV (reference sequence). After removal of 6 bases from V and 2 bases from J, the junction contained 7 bases not matched to a gene.

This chain connects TRBV5-1 to TRBJ2-7; D is unclear. The germline V gene encodes CDR1 SGHRS and CDR2 YFSETQ. Trimming took off 5 bases at V and 3 bases at J, with 9 bases between the two ends. This CDR3 contains 12 residues. CDR3 sequence: CASSRAGYEQYF. CDR3 DNA sequence: TGCGCCAGCAGTCGCGCCGGCTACGAGCAGTACTTC.

This clone was seen just once. The chain carries TRBV7-9 and TRBJ2-3; 7 bases line up with TRBD2. Germline CDR1 is SEHNR and CDR2 is FQNEAQ (reference sequence). The V and J ends lost 5 bases and 6 bases, in that order; junction bases with no gene match: 11. This CDR3 contains 15 residues. Here the CDR3 reads CASSPPWGRGDTQYF. In DNA form, the CDR3 reads TGTGCCAGCAGCCCCCCTTGGGGGAGGGGTGATACGCAGTATTTT.

The chain employs TRBV9 and TRBJ2-1; 11 bases are shared with TRBD2. J gave up 8 bases and V 0 bases, and 1 base lay outside the gene matches. This CDR3 is 14 amino acids long. Germline V gene data show CDR1 as SGDLS and CDR2 as YYNGEE. CDR3 loop: CASSVVSGGDEQFF. The CDR3 DNA is TGTGCCAGCAGCGTAGTTAGCGGGGGGGATGAGCAGTTCTTC.

The V call is TRBV12-5, the J call TRBJ1-1, with D perhaps matching TRBD1 (6 bases). Germline lookup yields CDR1 LGHNT and CDR2 FRNRAP. V was trimmed by 5 bases and J by 5 bases, leaving 12 bases between them. There are 13 residues in the CDR3. The CDR3 is CASGRGGETEAFF. The CDR3 DNA reads TGTGCTAGTGGTCGGGGGGGCGAAACTGAAGCTTTCTTT.